This entry features one T cell receptor beta chain sequence. Its target is not known. The CDR3 is 13 residues long. The ends were cut back, 5 bases at V and 7 bases at J, with 14 bases in the middle. Germline-derived CDR1 and CDR2 are SGHVS and FNYEAQ. This specimen comes from a study of shared clonotypes between healthy human individuals. Study results and caveats: It was only blood that was sampled, and tissue repertoires likely differ. Among non-shared clonotypes, generation probabilities were lower than among those shared by all four donors.

The input for sorted-subset replicate PCRs was approximately 190 ng DNA, 30,000 or so T cell genomes. Repertoires were generated with immunoSEQ multiplex PCR, while TCRdb's copy carries only in-frame clones and drops some. In the table there are more than 2,000,000 clones, just over 90% of which are singletons. The sequenced sample consisted of naive CD4+ T cells from PBMCs. The subset here: CD45RA+ positively selected. The chain combines TRBV7-6 with TRBJ2-5; D gene uncertain. The sequence came from a man between 18 and 29 years old in good health. Some clones in this sample may be carry-over from other donors' samples. As DNA, the CDR3 is TGTGCCAGCAGCCAAGACGAGGTGGGGACCCAGTACTTC. Translating it yields CASSQDEVGTQYF.